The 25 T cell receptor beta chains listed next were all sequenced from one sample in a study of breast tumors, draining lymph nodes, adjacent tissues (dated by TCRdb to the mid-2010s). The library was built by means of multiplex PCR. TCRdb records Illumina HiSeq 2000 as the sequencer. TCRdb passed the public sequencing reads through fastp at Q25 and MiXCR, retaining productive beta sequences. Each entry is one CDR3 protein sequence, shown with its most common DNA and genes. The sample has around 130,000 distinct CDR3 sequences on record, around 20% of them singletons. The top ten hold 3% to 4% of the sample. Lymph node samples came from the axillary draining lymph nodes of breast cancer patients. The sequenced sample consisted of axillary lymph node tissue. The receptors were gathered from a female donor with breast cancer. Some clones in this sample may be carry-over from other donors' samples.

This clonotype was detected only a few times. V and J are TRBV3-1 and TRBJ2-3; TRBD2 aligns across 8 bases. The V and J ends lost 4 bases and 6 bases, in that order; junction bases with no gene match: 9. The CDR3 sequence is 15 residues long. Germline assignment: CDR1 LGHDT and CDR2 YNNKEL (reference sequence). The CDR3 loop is CASSPNRGGGDTQYF. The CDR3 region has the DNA TGTGCCAGCAGCCCGAACCGGGGGGGAGGGGATACGCAGTATTTT.

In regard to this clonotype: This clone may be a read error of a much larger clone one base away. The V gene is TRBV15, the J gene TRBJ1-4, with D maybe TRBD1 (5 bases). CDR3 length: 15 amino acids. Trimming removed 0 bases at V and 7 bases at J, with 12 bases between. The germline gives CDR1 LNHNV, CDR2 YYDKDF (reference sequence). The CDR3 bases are TGTGCCACCAGCAGAGATTGGGTAGGGGCTGAAAAACTGTTTTTT. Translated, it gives CATSRDWVGAEKLFF.

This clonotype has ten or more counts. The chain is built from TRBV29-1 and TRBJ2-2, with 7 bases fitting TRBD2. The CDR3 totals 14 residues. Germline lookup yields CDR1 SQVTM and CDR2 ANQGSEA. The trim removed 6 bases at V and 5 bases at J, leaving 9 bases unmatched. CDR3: CSVFQAGTTGELFF. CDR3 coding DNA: TGCAGCGTATTTCAAGCGGGGACGACCGGGGAGCTGTTTTTT.

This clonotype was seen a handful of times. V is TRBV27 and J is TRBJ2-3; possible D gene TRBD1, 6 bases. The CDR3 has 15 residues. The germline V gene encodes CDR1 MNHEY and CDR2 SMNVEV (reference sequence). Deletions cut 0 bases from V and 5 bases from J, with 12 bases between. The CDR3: CASSLSDSVGDTQYF. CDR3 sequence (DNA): TGTGCCAGCAGTTTATCGGACAGCGTGGGAGATACGCAGTATTTT.

The CDR3 reads CASSLGTGLYQPQHF. The DNA of the CDR3 is TGTGCCAGCAGTCTCGGGACAGGATTGTATCAGCCCCAGCATTTT. This sequence joins TRBV28 and TRBJ1-5, with TRBD1 matching over 8 bases. The germline CDR1 and CDR2 sequences are MDHEN and SYDVKM. The CDR3 loop spans 15 amino acids. Trimming removed 5 bases from V and 5 bases from J; junction bases left unmatched: 8.

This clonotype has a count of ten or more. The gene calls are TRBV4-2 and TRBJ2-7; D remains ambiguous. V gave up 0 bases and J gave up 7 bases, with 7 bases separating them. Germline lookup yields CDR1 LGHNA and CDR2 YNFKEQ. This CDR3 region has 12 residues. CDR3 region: CASSQDATEQYF. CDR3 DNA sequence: TGTGCCAGCAGCCAAGATGCGACTGAGCAGTACTTC.

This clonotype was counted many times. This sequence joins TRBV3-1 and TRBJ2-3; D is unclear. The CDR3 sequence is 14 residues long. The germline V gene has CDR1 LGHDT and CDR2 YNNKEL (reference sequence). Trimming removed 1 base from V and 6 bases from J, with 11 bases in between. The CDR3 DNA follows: TGTGCCAGCAGCCAAGGCCTGGCTTCGGATACGCAGTATTTT. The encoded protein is CASSQGLASDTQYF.

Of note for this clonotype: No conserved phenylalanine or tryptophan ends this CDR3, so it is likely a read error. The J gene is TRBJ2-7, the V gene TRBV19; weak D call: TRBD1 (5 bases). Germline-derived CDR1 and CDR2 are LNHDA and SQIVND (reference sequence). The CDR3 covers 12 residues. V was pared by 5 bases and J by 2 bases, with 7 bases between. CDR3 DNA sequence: TGTGCCAGTAGTCAGGGCCCCTACGAGCAGTACTCC. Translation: CASSQGPYEQYS.

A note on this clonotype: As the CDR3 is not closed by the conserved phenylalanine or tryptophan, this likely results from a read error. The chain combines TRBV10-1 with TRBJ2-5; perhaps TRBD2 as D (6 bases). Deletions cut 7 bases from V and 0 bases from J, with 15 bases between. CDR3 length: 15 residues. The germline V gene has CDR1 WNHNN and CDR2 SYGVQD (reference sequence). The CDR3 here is CASTIAAAYQETQYL. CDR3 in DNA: TGCGCCAGCACCATAGCGGCAGCCTACCAAGAGACCCAGTACCTC.

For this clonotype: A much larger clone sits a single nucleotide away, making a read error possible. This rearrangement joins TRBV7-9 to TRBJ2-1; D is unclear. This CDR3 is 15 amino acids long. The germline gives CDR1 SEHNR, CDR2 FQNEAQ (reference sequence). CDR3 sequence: CAGSLTQSSYNEQFF. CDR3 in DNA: TGTGCCGGCAGCCTAACCCAAAGCTCCTACAATGAGCAGTTCTTC.

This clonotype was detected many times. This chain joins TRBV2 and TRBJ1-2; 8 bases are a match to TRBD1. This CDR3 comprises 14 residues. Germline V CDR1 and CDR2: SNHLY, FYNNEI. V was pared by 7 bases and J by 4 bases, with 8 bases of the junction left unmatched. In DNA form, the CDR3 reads TGTGCCAGCACCCAGACAGGGGCGGGCTATGGCTACACCTTC. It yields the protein CASTQTGAGYGYTF.

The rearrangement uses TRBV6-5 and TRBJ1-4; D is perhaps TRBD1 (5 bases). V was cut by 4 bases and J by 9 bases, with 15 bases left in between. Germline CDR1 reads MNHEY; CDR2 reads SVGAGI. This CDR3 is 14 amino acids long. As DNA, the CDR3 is TGTGCCAGCAGTTCGAGGGAAGGGGATCAAAAACTGTTTTTT. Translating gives CASSSREGDQKLFF.

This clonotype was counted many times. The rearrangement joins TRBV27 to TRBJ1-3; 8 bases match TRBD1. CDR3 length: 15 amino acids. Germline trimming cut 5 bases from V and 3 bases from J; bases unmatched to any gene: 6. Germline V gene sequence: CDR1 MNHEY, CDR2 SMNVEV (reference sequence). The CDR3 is CASSPQGAVGNTIYF. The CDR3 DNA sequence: TGTGCCAGCAGTCCTCAGGGGGCGGTTGGAAACACCATATATTTT.

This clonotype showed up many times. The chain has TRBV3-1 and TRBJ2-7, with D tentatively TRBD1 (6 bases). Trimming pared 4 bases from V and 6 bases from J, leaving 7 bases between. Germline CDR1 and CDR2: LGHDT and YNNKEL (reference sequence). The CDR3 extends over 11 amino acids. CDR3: CASSRTAEQYF. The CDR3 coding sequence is TGTGCCAGCAGCCGGACAGCCGAGCAGTACTTC.

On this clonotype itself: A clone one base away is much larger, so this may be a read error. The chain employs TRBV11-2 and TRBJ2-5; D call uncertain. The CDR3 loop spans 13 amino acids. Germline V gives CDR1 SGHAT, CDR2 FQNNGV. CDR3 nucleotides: TGTGCCGGCAGCCCCGCAGCGCAAGAGACCCAGTACTTC. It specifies CAGSPAAQETQYF. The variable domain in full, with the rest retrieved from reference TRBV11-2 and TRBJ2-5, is EAGVAQSPRYKIIEKRQSVAFWCNPISGHATLYWYQQILGQGPKLLIQFQNNGVVDDSQLPKDRFSAERLKGVDSTLKIQPAKLEDSAVYLCAGSPAAQETQYFGPGTRLLVL.

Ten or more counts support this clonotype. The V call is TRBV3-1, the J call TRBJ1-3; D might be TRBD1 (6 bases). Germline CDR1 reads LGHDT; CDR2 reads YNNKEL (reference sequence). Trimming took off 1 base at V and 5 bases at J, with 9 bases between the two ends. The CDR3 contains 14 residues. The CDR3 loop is CASSQVGQRNTIYF. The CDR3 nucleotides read TGTGCCAGCAGCCAAGTCGGACAGCGAAACACCATATATTTT. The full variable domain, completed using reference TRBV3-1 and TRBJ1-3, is DTAVSQTPKYLVTQMGNDKSIKCEQNLGHDTMYWYKQDSKKFLKIMFSYNNKELIINETVPNRFSPKSPDKAHLNLHINSLELGDSAVYFCASSQVGQRNTIYFGEGSWLTVV.

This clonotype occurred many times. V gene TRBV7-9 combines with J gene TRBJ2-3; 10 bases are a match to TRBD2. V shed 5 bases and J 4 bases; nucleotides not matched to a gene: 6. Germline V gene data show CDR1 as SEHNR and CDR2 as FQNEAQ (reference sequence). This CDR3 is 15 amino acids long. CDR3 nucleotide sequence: TGTGCCAGCAGCCCCGGGACTAGCGTTTCAGATACGCAGTATTTT. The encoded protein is CASSPGTSVSDTQYF.

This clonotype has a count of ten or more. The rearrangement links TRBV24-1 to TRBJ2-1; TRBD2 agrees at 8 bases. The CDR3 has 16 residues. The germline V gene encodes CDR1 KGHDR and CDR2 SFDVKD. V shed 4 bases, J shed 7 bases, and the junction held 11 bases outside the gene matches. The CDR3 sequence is CATSDPGGRGLNEQFF. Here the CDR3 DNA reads TGTGCCACCAGTGACCCGGGGGGGAGGGGCTTAAATGAGCAGTTCTTC.

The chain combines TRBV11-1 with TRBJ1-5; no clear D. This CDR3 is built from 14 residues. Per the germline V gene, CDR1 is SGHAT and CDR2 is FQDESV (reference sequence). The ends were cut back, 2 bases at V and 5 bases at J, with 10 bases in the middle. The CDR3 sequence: CASSLQGNDQPQHF. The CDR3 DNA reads TGTGCCAGCAGCTTACAAGGAAATGATCAGCCCCAGCATTTT.

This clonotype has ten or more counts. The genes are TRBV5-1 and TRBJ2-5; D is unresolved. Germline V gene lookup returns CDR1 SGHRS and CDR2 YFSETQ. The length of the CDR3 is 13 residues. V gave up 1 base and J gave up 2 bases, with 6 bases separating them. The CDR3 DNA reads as TGCGCCAGCAGCTTGAGGCCACAAGAGACCCAGTACTTC. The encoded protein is CASSLRPQETQYF.

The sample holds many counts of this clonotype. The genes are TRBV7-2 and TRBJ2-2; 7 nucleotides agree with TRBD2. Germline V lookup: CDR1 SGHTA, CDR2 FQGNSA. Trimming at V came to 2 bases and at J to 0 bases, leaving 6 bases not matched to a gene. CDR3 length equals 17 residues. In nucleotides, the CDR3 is TGTGCCAGCAGCTTATATGTGAGCGGGGCGAACACCGGGGAGCTGTTTTTT. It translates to CASSLYVSGANTGELFF. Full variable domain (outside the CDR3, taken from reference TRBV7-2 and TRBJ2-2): GAGVSQSPSNKVTEKGKDVELRCDPISGHTALYWYRQSLGQGLEFLIYFQGNSAPDKSGLPSDRFSAERTGGSVSTLTIQRTQQEDSAVYLCASSLYVSGANTGELFFGEGSRLTVL.

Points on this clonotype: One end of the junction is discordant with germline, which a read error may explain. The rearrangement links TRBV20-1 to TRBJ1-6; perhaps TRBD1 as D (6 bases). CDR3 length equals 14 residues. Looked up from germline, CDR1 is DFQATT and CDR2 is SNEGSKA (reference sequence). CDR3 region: CSARLDRGKSPLYF. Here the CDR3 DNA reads TGCAGTGCGAGATTGGATAGGGGGAAATCACCCCTCTACTTT.

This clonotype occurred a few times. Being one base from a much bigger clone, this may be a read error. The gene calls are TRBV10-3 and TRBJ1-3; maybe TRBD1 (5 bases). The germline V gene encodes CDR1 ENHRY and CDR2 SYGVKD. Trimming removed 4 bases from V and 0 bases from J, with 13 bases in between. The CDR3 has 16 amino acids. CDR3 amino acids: CAISVEGMDSGNTIYF. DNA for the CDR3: TGTGCCATCAGTGTGGAGGGGATGGACTCTGGAAACACCATATATTTT.

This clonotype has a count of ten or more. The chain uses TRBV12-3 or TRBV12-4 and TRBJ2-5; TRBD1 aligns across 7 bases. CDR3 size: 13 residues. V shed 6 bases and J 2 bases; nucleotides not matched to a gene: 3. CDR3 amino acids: CASRSTGQETQYF. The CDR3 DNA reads TGTGCCAGCAGATCGACAGGGCAAGAGACCCAGTACTTC.

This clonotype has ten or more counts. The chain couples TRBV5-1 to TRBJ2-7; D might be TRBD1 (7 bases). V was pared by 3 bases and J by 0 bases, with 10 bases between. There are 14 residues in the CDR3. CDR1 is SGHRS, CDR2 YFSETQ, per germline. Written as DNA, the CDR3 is TGCGCCAGCAGCTCAGGGGGGAGCTCCTACGAGCAGTACTTC. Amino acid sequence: CASSSGGSSYEQYF.